Listed below are T cell receptor beta chains from one sample, sequenced in a study of shared clonotypes between healthy human individuals. Libraries were prepared by immunoSEQ multiplex PCR; TCRdb keeps only in-frame clonotypes and omits some of them. The top ten clones hold around 0.13% of a sample with millions of clones, 85% to 95% of them seen once. The specimen sequenced was naive CD4+ T cells sorted from blood. These receptors were collected from a man younger than 35 in good health. The CDR3 runs from the conserved cysteine through the conserved F or W. The D gene is left open where the match is weak. Part of the rows lack a size; the others show once, few, many or a class for expanded clones.

-,TRBJ1-1,TRBV6-5,15,-,CASTRQARGCTEAFF,TGTGCCAGCACCCGGCAAGCCCGGGGATGTACTGAAGCTTTCTTT
-,TRBJ1-1,TRBV10-3,14,-,CAIRAINMNTEAFF,TGTGCCATCAGAGCGATTAATATGAACACTGAAGCTTTCTTT
-,TRBJ1-6,TRBV20-1,11,-,CSATNDSPLHF,TGCAGTGCTACGAACGATTCACCCCTCCACTTT
-,TRBJ2-3,TRBV19,15,-,CASSARQDLTDTQYF,TGTGCCAGTAGTGCCCGTCAGGACCTCACAGATACGCAGTATTTT
-,TRBJ2-1,TRBV5-4,15,TRBD1,CASSLGDRDTNEQFF,TGTGCCAGCAGCTTGGGGGACAGGGATACCAATGAGCAGTTCTTC
-,TRBJ1-2,TRBV30,14,TRBD1,CAWSLGGSNYGYTF,TGTGCCTGGAGTTTAGGGGGCTCTAACTATGGCTACACCTTC
-,TRBJ2-2,TRBV5-6,16,-,CASTLEGAWSSGELFF,TGTGCCAGCACCCTTGAAGGAGCTTGGTCATCCGGGGAGCTGTTTTTT
-,TRBJ1-1,TRBV28,15,-,CASTRADSLNTEAFF,TGTGCCAGTACTAGGGCTGACAGTTTGAACACTGAAGCTTTCTTT
-,TRBJ2-7,TRBV7-2,18,TRBD2,CASSPSSGRPNPLREQYF,TGTGCCAGCAGCCCCTCTAGCGGGAGGCCAAATCCCCTACGTGAGCAGTACTTC
-,TRBJ1-2,TRBV28,17,TRBD1,CASSSLPAGGSNYGYTF,TGTGCCAGCAGTTCCCTCCCAGCAGGGGGCTCTAACTATGGCTACACCTTC
once,TRBJ2-7,TRBV30,15,-,CAWSHGGTSTYEQYF,TGTGCCTGGAGTCACGGAGGGACGTCCACCTACGAGCAGTACTTC
-,TRBJ2-2,TRBV10-3,16,TRBD2,CAIRDPGGPATGELFF,TGTGCCATCAGGGACCCGGGAGGGCCGGCCACCGGGGAGCTGTTTTTT
-,TRBJ2-7,TRBV18,14,-,CASSPRPGTYEQYF,TGTGCCAGCTCACCACGTCCCGGGACATACGAGCAGTACTTC
-,TRBJ2-7,TRBV9,15,-,CASSVGWGISDEQYF,TGTGCCAGCAGCGTAGGATGGGGGATCAGCGACGAGCAGTACTTC
-,TRBJ1-3,TRBV6-6,15,-,CASSYSGSSGNTIYF,TGTGCCAGCAGTTACTCAGGAAGCTCTGGAAACACCATATATTTT